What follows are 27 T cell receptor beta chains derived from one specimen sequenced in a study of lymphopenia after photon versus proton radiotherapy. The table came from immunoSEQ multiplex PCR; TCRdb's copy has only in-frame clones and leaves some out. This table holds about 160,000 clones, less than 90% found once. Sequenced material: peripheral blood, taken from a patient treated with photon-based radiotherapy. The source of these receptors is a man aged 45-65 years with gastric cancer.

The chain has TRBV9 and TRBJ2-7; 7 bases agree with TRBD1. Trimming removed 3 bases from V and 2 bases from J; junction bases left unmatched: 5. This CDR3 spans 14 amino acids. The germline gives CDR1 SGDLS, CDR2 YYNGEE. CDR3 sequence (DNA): TGTGCCAGCAGCGGGGGACAGTTTACCTACGAGCAGTACTTC. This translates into CASSGGQFTYEQYF.

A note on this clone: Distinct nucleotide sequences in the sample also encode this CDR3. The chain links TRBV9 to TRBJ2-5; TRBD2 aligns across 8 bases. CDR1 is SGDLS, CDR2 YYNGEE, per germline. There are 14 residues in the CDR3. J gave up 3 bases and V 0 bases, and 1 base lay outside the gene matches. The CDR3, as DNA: TGTGCCAGCAGCGTAGGCGGGGGGAAAGAGACCCAGTACTTC. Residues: CASSVGGGKETQYF.

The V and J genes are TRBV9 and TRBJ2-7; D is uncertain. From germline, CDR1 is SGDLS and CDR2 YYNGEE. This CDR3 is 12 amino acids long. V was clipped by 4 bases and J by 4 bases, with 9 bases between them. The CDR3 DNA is TGTGCCAGCAGCCTCGACGGGTACGAGCAGTACTTC. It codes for CASSLDGYEQYF.

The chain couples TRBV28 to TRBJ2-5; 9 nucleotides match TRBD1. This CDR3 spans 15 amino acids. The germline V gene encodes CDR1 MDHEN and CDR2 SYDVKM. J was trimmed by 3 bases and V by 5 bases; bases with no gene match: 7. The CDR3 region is CASSPGQGGEETQYF. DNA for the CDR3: TGTGCCAGCAGTCCGGGACAGGGCGGTGAAGAGACCCAGTACTTC.

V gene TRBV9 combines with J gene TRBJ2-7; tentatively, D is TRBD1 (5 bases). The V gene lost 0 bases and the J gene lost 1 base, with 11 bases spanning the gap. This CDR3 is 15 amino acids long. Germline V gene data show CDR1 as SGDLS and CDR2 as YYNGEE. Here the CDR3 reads CASSVEGVRSYEQYF. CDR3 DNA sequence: TGTGCCAGCAGCGTAGAAGGGGTGAGGTCCTACGAGCAGTACTTC.

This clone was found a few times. As DNA, the CDR3 is TGTGCCAGCAGCTTAGGGGAGACCCAGTACTTC. It yields the protein CASSLGETQYF. This chain connects TRBV11-2 to TRBJ2-5; unclear D gene. The CDR3 has 11 amino acids. Germline CDR1 and CDR2: SGHAT and FQNNGV. The V end lost 1 base, the J end lost 5 bases, and 2 bases lay between the germline ends.

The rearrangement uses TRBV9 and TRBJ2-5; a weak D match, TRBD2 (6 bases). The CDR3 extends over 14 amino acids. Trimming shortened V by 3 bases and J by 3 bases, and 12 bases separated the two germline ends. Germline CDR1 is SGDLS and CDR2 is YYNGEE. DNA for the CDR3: TGTGCCAGCAGCGGCCGGGACTCCGAAGAGACCCAGTACTTC. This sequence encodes CASSGRDSEETQYF.

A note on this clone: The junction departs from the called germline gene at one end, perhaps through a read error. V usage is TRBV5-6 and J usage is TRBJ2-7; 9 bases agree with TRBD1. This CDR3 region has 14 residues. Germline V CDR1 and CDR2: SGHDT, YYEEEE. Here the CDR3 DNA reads TGTGCCAGCAGCCAAGGGACAGGGTGGTACGAGAAGTACTTC. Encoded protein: CASSQGTGWYEKYF. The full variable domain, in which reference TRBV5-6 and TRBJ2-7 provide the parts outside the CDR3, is DAGVTQSPTHLIKTRGQQVTLRCSPKSGHDTVSWYQQALGQGPQFIFQYYEEEERQRGNFPDRFSGHQFPNYSSELNVNALLLGDSALYLCASSQGTGWYEKYFGPGTRLTVT.

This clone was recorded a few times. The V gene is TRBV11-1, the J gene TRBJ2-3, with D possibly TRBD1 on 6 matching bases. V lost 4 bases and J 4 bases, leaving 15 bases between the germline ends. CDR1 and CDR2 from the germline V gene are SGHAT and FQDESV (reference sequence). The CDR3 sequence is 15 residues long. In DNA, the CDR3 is TGTGCCAGCAGCTGGGGGCAGGGAGTCGCAGATACGCAGTATTTT. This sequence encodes CASSWGQGVADTQYF.

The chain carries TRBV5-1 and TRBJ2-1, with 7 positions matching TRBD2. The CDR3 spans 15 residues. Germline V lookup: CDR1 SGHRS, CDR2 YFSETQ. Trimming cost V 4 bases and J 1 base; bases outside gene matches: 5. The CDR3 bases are TGCGCCAGCAGCCCGAGCGGGACTTCCTACAATGAGCAGTTCTTC. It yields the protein CASSPSGTSYNEQFF. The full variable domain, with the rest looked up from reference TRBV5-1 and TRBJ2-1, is KAGVTQTPRYLIKTRGQQVTLSCSPISGHRSVSWYQQTPGQGLQFLFEYFSETQRNKGNFPGRFSGRQFSNSRSEMNVSTLELGDSALYLCASSPSGTSYNEQFFGPGTRLTVL.

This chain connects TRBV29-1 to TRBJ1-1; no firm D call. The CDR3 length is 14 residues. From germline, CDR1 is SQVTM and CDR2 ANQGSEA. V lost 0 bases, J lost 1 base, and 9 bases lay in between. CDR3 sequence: CSVEENRSNTEAFF. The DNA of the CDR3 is TGCAGCGTTGAAGAGAACAGATCGAACACTGAAGCTTTCTTT.

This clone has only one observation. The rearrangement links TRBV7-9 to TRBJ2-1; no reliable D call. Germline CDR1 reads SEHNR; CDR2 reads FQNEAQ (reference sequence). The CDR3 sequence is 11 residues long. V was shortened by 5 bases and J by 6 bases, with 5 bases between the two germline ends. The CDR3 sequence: CASSRGNEQFF. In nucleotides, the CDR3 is TGTGCCAGCAGCCGCGGCAATGAGCAGTTCTTC.

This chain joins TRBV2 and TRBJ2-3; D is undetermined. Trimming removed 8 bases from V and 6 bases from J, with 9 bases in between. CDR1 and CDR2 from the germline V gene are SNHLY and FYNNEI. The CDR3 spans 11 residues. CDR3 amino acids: CASAIIDTQYF. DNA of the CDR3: TGTGCCAGCGCTATTATCGATACGCAGTATTTT.

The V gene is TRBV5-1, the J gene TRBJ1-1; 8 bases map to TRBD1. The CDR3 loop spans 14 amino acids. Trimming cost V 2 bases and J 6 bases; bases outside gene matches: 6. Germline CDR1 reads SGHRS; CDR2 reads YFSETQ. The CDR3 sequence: CASSLGGQGPEAFF. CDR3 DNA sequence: TGCGCCAGCAGCTTAGGAGGACAGGGCCCTGAAGCTTTCTTT.

The CDR3 sequence is CASSDEGLPSNEQFF. DNA for the CDR3: TGTGCCAGCAGTGACGAGGGGTTACCTTCCAATGAGCAGTTCTTC. This chain joins TRBV6-4 and TRBJ2-1; D may correspond to TRBD1 or TRBD2 (5 bases each). The germline V gene has CDR1 MRHNA and CDR2 SNTAGT. This CDR3 is built from 15 residues. Trimming removed 2 bases at V and 6 bases at J, with 14 bases between.

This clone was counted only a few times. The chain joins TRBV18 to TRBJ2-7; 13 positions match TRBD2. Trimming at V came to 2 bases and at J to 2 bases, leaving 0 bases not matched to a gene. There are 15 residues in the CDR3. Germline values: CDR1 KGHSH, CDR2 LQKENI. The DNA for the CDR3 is TGTGCCAGCTCACCAGGGACTAGCGGGACCTACGAGCAGTACTTC. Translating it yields CASSPGTSGTYEQYF.

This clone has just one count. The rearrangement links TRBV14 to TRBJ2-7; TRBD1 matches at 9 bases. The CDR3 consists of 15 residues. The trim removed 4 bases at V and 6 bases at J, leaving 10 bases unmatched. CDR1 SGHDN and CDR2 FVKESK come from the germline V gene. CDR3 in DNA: TGTGCCAGCAGCCCTATTGCCGGGACAGGGATCGAGCAGTACTTC. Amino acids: CASSPIAGTGIEQYF.

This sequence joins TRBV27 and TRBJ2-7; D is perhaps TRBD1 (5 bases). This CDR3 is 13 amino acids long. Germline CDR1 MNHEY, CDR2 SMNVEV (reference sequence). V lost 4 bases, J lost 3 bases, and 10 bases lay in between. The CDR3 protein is CASSWGNNYEQYF. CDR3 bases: TGTGCCAGCAGTTGGGGCAACAACTACGAGCAGTACTTC.

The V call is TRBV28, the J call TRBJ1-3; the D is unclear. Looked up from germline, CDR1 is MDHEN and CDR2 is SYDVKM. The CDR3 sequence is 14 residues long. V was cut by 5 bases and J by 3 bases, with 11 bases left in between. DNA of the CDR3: TGTGCCAGCAGTGAGGGTCGGAGTGGAAACACCATATATTTT. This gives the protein CASSEGRSGNTIYF.

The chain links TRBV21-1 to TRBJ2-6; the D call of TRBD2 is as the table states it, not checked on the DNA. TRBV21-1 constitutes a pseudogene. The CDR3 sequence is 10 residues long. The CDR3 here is CASSKGGGHF. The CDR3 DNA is TGTGCCAGCAGCAAGGGGGGAGGTCATTTC.

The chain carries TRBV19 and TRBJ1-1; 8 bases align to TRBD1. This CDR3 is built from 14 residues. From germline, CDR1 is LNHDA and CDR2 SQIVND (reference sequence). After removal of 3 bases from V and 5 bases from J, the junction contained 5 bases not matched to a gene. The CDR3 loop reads CASSMDRARTEAFF. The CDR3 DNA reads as TGTGCCAGTAGTATGGACAGGGCGAGAACTGAAGCTTTCTTT.

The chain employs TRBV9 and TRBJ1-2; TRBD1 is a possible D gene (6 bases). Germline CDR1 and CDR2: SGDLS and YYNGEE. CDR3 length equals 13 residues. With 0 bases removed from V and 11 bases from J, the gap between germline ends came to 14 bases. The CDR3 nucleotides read TGTGCCAGCAGCGTAGCTAACAGGGCCCCTTACACCTTC. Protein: CASSVANRAPYTF.

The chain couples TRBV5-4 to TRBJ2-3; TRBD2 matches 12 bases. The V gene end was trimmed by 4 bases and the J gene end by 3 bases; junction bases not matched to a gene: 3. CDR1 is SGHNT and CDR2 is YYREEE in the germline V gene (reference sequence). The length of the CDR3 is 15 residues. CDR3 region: CASSHGLAGTDTQYF. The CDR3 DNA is TGTGCCAGCAGCCACGGACTAGCGGGAACAGATACGCAGTATTTT.

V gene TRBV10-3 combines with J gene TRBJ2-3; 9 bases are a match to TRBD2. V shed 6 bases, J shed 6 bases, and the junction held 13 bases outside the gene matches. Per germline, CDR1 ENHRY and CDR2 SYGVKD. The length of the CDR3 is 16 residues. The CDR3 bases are TGTGCCATCAGGGGGGACGGGACTAGCAGGCCCGATACGCAGTATTTT. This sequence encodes CAIRGDGTSRPDTQYF.

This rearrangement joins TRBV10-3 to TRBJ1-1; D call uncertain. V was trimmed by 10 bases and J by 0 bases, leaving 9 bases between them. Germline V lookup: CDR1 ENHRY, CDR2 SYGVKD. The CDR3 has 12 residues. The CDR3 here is CATRALNTEAFF. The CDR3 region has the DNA TGTGCCACCAGAGCCTTGAACACTGAAGCTTTCTTT.

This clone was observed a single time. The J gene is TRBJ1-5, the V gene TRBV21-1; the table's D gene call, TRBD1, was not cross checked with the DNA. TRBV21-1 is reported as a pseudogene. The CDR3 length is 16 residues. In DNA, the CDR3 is TGTGCCAGCAGCAAAACCCACAGGGGTGGCAATCAGCCCCAGCATTTT. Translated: CASSKTHRGGNQPQHF.

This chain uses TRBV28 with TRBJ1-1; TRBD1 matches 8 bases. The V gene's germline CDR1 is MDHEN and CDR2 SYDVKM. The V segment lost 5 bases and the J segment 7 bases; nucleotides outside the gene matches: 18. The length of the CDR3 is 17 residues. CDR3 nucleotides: TGTGCCAGCAGTCAACTTCGGGGGACAGGAGAGCAGAATGAAGCTTTCTTT. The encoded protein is CASSQLRGTGEQNEAFF.